This T cell receptor beta chain was sequenced for a study of Graves' ophthalmopathy and Graves' hyperthyroidism. Study observations and caveats: Most clonotypes expanded in thyroid above 0.001 frequency were present in blood too.

Germline V lookup: CDR1 MNHNS, CDR2 SASEGT. The CDR3 covers 17 residues. The germline V and J ends were trimmed by 2 bases and 5 bases, with 22 bases remaining between them. Scientists amplified the TCR beta CDR3 regions from RNA transcripts. After a first-round RT-PCR with HTBI primers, a second-round multiplex PCR was run. Each CDR3 protein gets one entry after TCRdb re-called the multiplex PCR reads with MiXCR. The table records about 590,000 distinct CDR3 sequences, about two fifths of them present only once. On this clonotype itself: The target antigen is unknown.

The source is an adult man with Graves' hyperthyroidism. The V and J genes are TRBV6-1 and TRBJ2-7, with a weak D call TRBD2 (7 bases). Sequences were obtained from peripheral blood or thyroid tissue (not recorded which). This CDR3 reads CASSEYTGRGAFHEQYF. Here the CDR3 DNA reads TGTGCCAGCAGTGAATATACGGGTCGGGGGGCGTTCCACGAGCAGTACTTC.